The rows below give T cell receptor beta chains drawn from one sample of a study of blood T cell repertoires in COVID-19. The table came from immunoSEQ multiplex PCR; TCRdb's copy has only in-frame clones and leaves some out. The profile shows about 33,000 clones, more than 85% of them singletons. Sequenced sample: peripheral blood. Source of these receptors: a man between 65 and 79 years old with acute or convalescent COVID-19. Each CDR3 is given with its conserved first and last residue. The D gene is left open where the match is weak. Only some rows state a clone size, as once, few, many or a class for expanded clones.

size	V	D	J	CDR3	DNA
few	TRBV6-6	.	TRBJ2-7	CASSLDRTYEQYF	TGTGCCAGCAGCCTTGACAGAACCTACGAGCAGTACTTC
.	TRBV21-1	.	TRBJ2-2	CASSKGVCGLAGSIGELFF	TGTGCCAGCAGCAAAGGTGTATGTGGACTAGCGGGATCAATCGGGGAGCTGTTTTTT
.	TRBV4-1	TRBD1	TRBJ1-3	CASSQDPGQGAGNTIYF	TGCGCCAGCAGCCAAGACCCTGGACAGGGAGCTGGAAACACCATATATTTT
.	TRBV18	.	TRBJ1-2	CASSPEGRDANYGYTF	TGTGCCAGCTCACCTGAGGGCAGAGACGCTAACTATGGCTACACCTTC
.	TRBV9	.	TRBJ2-3	CASSPDSNGDTQYF	TGTGCCAGCAGCCCGGACTCAAACGGGGATACGCAGTATTTT
few	TRBV5-1	TRBD1	TRBJ2-7	CASSADRGRDEQYF	TGCGCCAGCAGCGCAGACAGGGGGCGCGACGAGCAGTACTTC
.	TRBV4-1	TRBD1	TRBJ1-2	CASSRQGAEYGYTF	TGCGCCAGCAGCAGACAGGGGGCGGAATATGGCTACACCTTC
.	TRBV18	.	TRBJ2-7	CASSPQTDYEQYF	TGTGCCAGCTCACCACAAACAGACTACGAGCAGTACTTC
.	TRBV7-2	TRBD2	TRBJ2-1	CASRPSGIGYNEQFF	TGTGCCAGCAGACCTAGCGGGATTGGCTACAATGAGCAGTTCTTC
.	TRBV10-3	TRBD1	TRBJ1-1	CAISEGQGGAEAFF	TGTGCCATCAGTGAGGGACAGGGGGGAGCTGAAGCTTTCTTT
.	TRBV5-1	TRBD2	TRBJ2-1	CASSFSAGDSYNEQFF	TGCGCCAGCAGCTTCTCCGCGGGAGACTCCTACAATGAGCAGTTCTTC
.	TRBV11-3	.	TRBJ1-1	CASSSRESSEAFF	TGTGCCAGCAGCTCCAGGGAATCCAGTGAAGCTTTCTTT
.	TRBV14	.	TRBJ1-5	CASSQEQFQPQHF	TGTGCCAGCAGCCAGGAACAGTTTCAGCCCCAGCATTTT
.	TRBV5-5	.	TRBJ2-5	CASSYQGNQETQYF	TGTGCCAGCAGCTATCAGGGAAACCAAGAGACCCAGTACTTC